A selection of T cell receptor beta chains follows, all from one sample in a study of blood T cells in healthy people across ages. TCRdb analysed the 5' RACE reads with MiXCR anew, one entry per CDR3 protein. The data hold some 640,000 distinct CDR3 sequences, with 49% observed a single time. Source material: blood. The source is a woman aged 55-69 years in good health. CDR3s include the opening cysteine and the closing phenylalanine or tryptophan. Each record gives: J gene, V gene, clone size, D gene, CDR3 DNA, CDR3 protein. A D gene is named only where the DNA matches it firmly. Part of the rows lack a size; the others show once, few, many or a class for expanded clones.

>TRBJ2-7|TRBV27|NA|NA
TGTGCCAGCAGTCTAGCCCCCCAAGGCTACGAGCAGTACTTC
CASSLAPQGYEQYF
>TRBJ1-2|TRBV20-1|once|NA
NA
CSAISDGGTYGCTF
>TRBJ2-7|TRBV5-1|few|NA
TGCGCCAGCCGGGAGGCAGGGGGCCTCGCCTACGAGCAGTACTTC
CASREAGGLAYEQYF
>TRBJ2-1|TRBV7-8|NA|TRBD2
TGTGCCAGCAGCTTAGTTGGGGGACTAGCGGGAAAAAGCCGCTGGGATGAGCAGTTCTTC
CASSLVGGLAGKSRWDEQFF
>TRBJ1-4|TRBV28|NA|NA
TGTGCCAGCAGTTTGGGGGATCATAATGAAAAACTGTTTTTT
CASSLGDHNEKLFF
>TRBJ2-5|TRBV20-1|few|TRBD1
TGCAGTGCTGGGACAGGGCATAACCAAGAGACCCAGTACTTC
CSAGTGHNQETQYF
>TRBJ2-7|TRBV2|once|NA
TGTGCCAGCAGCGACGACAGATACGAGCAGTACTTC
CASSDDRYEQYF
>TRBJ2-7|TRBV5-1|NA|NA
TGCGCCAGCAGCGGTGGGGGGGCACCTAGCTACGAGCAGTACTTC
CASSGGGAPSYEQYF
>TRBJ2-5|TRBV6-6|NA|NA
TGTACCAGCAGTCTCGGGGGCTTGGAGACCCAGTACTTC
CTSSLGGLETQYF
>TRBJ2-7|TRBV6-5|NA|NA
TGTGCCAGCAGTTTATACATAGGCTACGAGCAGTACTTC
CASSLYIGYEQYF
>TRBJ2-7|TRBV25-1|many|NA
TGTGCCAGCAGTGAACCGGGTAGCAGCGAGCAGTACTTC
CASSEPGSSEQYF
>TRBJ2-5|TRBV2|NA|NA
TGTGCCAGCAGTGGGGACAAAGGGCGGGCGACCCAGTACTTC
CASSGDKGRATQYF
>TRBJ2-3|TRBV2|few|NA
TGTGCCAGCAGTACCGGGACACGCACAGATACGCAGTATTTT
CASSTGTRTDTQYF
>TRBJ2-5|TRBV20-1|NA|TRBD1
TGCAGTGCTAGAGCTAATGGACAGGGGATTTGGGAGCAGTACTTC
CSARANGQGIWEQYF
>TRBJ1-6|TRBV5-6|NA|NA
TGTGCCAGCAGCTTGGGCAGGCGGGATTCACCCCTCCACTTT
CASSLGRRDSPLHF
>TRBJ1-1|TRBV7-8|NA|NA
TGTGCCAGCAGCTTAGGTCGGTGGATGCCGGTGAAGAACACTGAAGCTTTCTTT
CASSLGRWMPVKNTEAFF
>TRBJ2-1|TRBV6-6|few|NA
TGTGCCAGCAGTCCCGGGGGAATTGGGCAGTTCTTC
CASSPGGIGQFF
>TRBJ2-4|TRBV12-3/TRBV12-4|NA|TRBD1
TGTGCCAGCAGTCCCGGGACAGGGGGCGGGCAGTACTTC
CASSPGTGGGQYF
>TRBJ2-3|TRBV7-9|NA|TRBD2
TGTGCCAGCAGCTTGTTCTCTAGCGGGAGAGGCACAGATACGCAGTATTTT
CASSLFSSGRGTDTQYF
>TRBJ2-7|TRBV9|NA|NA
TGTGCCAGCAGCCTGGGCGGGGAGGATGAGCAGTACTTC
CASSLGGEDEQYF
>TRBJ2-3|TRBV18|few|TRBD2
TGTGCCAGCTCTCGACTAGCGGGGGACACAGATACGCAGTATTTT
CASSRLAGDTDTQYF
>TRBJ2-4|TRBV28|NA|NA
TGTGCCAGCAGTTTAAAGACGGGCCAAAACATTCAGTACTTC
CASSLKTGQNIQYF
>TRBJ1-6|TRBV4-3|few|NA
TGCGCCAGCAGCCAAGATTGGGGTAACAATAATTCACCCCTCCACTTT
CASSQDWGNNNSPLHF
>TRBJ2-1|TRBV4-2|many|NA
TGTGCCAGCAGCCAAGATGGATCGATCAGAAATGAGCAGTTCTTC
CASSQDGSIRNEQFF
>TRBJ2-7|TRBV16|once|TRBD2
TGTGCCAGCAGCCCGCCTTTTGGGCGGGAGGACTCCGACGAGCAGTACTTC
CASSPPFGREDSDEQYF
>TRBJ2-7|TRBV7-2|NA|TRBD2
TGTGCCAGCAGCTTAGGGCGGGGGAGGTCCTACGAGCAGTACTTC
CASSLGRGRSYEQYF
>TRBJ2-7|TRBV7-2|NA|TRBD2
TGTGCCAGCAGCACTTCTAGCGGGGAGTACGAGCAGTACTTC
CASSTSSGEYEQYF
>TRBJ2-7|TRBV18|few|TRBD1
TGTGCCAGCTCACCGGGACAGGGAGGAAGAGAGCAGTACTTC
CASSPGQGGREQYF
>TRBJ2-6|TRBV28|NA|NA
TGTGCCACTGAAGCGTCTGGGGCCAACGTCCTGACTTTC
CATEASGANVLTF
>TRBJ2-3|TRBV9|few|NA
TGTGCCAGCAGACCCTCGGGAACCACAGATACGCAGTATTTT
CASRPSGTTDTQYF
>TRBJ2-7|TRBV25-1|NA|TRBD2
TGTGCCAGCAGTGGGTACATAGCGGGAGACTACGAGCAGTACTTC
CASSGYIAGDYEQYF
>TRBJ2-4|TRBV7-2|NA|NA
TGTGCCAGCAGTTCCCTCAAAAACATTCAGTACTTC
CASSSLKNIQYF
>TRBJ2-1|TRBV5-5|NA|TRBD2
TGTGCCAGCAGCACCTTCCCCGGCGGGGGAGTCAATGAGCAGTTCTTC
CASSTFPGGGVNEQFF
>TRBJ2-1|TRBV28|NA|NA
TGTGCCAGCAGTTTACAGGGTTTCGCCTACAATGAGCAGTTCTTC
CASSLQGFAYNEQFF
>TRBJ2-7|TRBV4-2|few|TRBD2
TGTGCCAGCAGCCCGACTAGCGGCTTTCACTACGAGCAGTACTTC
CASSPTSGFHYEQYF
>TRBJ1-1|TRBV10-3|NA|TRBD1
TGTCCCATCAGTGGGACAGGGATGAACACTGAAGCTTTCTTT
CPISGTGMNTEAFF
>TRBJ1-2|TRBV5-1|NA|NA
TGCGCCAGCAGCTTGACAGGGAGGGATGGCTGCACCTTC
CASSLTGRDGCTF
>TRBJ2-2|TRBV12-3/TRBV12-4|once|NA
TGTGCCAGCAGTCCAACCAGGGTGACCGGGGAGCTGTTTTTT
CASSPTRVTGELFF
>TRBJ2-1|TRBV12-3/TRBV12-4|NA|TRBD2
TGTGCCAGCAGATGGGTTCTAGCGGGAGCGAATGAGCAGTTCTTC
CASRWVLAGANEQFF
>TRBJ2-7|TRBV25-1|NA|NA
TGTGCCAACATTTTTTTAACAAGCTCCTACGAGCAGTACTTC
CANIFLTSSYEQYF
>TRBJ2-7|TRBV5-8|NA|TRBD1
TGTGCCAGCCTTTCGAGGGGGCAGGGGTCTACCGAGCAGTACTTC
CASLSRGQGSTEQYF
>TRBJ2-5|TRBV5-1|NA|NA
TGCGCCAGCAGCTTGGACGGGAGTCGAGAGACCCAGTACTTC
CASSLDGSRETQYF
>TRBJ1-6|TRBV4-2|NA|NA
TGTGCCAGCAGCCAGACGAACTCACCCCTCCACTTT
CASSQTNSPLHF
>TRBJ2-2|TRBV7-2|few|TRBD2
TGTGCCAGCAGCTACGCTCCTAGCGGGAGGATAACCGGGGAGCTGTTTTTT
CASSYAPSGRITGELFF
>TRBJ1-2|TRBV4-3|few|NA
TGCGCCAGCAGCCAAGGGGTACTAACAGGGTTAGGCGGCTACACCTTC
CASSQGVLTGLGGYTF
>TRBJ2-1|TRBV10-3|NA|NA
TGTGCCATCAGTGAGGGTGGGGGCTCCACCTCCTACAATGAGCAGTTCTTC
CAISEGGGSTSYNEQFF
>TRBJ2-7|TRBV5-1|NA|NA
TGCGCCAGCAGCTGGGGGTTGGAAAGCTCATACGAGCAGTACTTC
CASSWGLESSYEQYF
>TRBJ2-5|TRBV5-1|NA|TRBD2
TGCGCCAGCAGCTCTGTACCTAGCGGACAAGAGACCCAGTACTTC
CASSSVPSGQETQYF
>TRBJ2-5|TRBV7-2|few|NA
TGTGCCAGCAGCCAAAACCGACTAGGGGAGCAGTACTTC
CASSQNRLGEQYF
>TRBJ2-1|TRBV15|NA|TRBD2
TGTGCCACCAGCAGAGATGGGACTAGCGGGAGAGGTAATGAGCAGTTCTTC
CATSRDGTSGRGNEQFF
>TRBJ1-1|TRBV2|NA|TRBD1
TGTGCCAGCAGCGCCCGGGACAGGAACACTGAAGCTTTCTTT
CASSARDRNTEAFF